This T cell receptor beta chain derives from a study of blood T cell repertoires in COVID-19. Assay used: immunoSEQ multiplex PCR; TCRdb lists only in-frame clones, some missing. The sample contains 390,000 or so clones, 70% to 90% of which appear only once. With V trimmed by 5 bases and J by 1 base, 2 bases remained unmatched. From germline, CDR1 is SGHDT and CDR2 YYEEEE. This CDR3 has 13 amino acids. Seattle's enrolled individuals joined amid active infection and were then monitored longitudinally. The V call is TRBV5-6, the J call TRBJ1-1, with 7 bases that match TRBD1. The clonotype comes from a woman in her thirties with COVID-19, enrolled during active disease. The sequenced sample was peripheral blood. The CDR3, as DNA: TGTGCCAGCAGTAGGACAGGGAACACTGAAGCTTTCTTT. Residues: CASSRTGNTEAFF.